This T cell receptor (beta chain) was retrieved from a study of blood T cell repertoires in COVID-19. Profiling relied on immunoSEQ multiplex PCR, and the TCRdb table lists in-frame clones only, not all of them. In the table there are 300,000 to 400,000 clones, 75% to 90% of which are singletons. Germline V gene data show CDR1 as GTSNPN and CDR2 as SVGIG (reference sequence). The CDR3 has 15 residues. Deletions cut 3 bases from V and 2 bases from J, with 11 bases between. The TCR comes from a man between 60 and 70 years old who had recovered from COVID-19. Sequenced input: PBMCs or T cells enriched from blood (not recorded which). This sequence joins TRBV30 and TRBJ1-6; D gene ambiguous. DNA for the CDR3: TGTGCCTGGAGCTTCTCAGTCACCTATAATTCACCCCTCCACTTT. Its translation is CAWSFSVTYNSPLHF.